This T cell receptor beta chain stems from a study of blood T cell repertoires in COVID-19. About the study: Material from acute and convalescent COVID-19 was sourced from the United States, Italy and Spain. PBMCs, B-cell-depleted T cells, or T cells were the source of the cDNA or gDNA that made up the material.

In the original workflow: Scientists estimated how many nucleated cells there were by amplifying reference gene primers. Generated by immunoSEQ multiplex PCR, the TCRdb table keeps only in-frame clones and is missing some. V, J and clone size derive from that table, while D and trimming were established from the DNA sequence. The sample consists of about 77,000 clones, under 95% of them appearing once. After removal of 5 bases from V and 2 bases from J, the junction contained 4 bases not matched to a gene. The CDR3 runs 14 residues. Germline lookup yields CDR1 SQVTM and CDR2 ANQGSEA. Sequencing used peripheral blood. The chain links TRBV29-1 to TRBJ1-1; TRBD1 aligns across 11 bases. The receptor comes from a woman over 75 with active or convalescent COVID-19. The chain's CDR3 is CSVRTGGSNTEAFF. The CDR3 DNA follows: TGCAGCGTTCGGACAGGGGGCTCCAACACTGAAGCTTTCTTT.